This TCR beta chain was recovered during a study of OX40 agonist ivuxolimab in advanced cancers. Looking at the study overall: Ivuxolimab, which targeted the costimulatory receptor OX40 (CD134), was an agonistic, fully human IgG2 monoclonal antibody. Intravenous ivuxolimab was administered to patients every 2 weeks at six dose levels: 0.01, 0.1, 0.3, 1.5, 3 and 10 mg/kg. Among the approximately 50 dose-escalation patients, some 20 had hepatocellular carcinoma, around 15 melanoma, 9 renal cell carcinoma and 9 head and neck cancer. In the dose-escalation cohort, more than 80% of patients were male, and the mean age was roughly 60 years with a range of roughly 23 to 79. Patients were allowed to have had prior anti-PD-1, anti-PD-L1 or anti-CTLA-4 therapy, and around two fifths of the dose-escalation patients had been treated with checkpoint inhibitors. Partial responses occurred in three dose-escalation patients: two with cutaneous melanoma and one with hepatocellular carcinoma. Peripheral TCRbeta sequencing was intended to test whether TCR sequence diversity was altered and clonal T-cell expansion was caused by ivuxolimab. The paper reports the monotherapy dose-escalation portion (N of about 54 patients) of the phase I ivuxolimab trial.

Genomic DNA was isolated from the sorted cells so that the TCRbeta CDR3 region could be sequenced. The immunoSEQ Assay was used to sequence the TCRbeta CDR3 regions. As stored in TCRdb, this immuneACCESS dataset retains in-frame rearrangements with V and J assigned. A fraction of the clones does not appear; measured against another copy, unresolved V genes explain less than half of the discrepancy, and the remainder lacks a known reason. The sample table shows 25,000 to 40,000 clones, and roughly 87% are seen once. Together, the top ten hold less than 25% of the sample. V is shortened by 3 bases, J by 1 base, and the region joining them spans 12 bases. The CDR3 starts with the cysteine, ends with the phenylalanine, and has 14 residues. The entry retains the CDR3 DNA only, 42 bases that are in frame from base 1. CDR1 and CDR2 were assigned from the germline V gene as SQVTM and ANQGSEA. Points on this clone: Its antigen target is currently unknown. Base-call qualities are not available, and no considerably larger clone is one nucleotide away.

The investigation overall reported the following: In the 0.1-3.0 mg/kg groups, partial responders were among the patients with the lowest normalized peripheral clonal expansion, particularly in CD8+ T cells. Low levels of normalized T-cell clonal expansion were also seen in some patients who did not respond. The antigen specificity of the peripheral T cells that underwent clonal expansion was not determined. At doses of 0.1 to 3.0 mg/kg, clonal expansion of both CD4+ and CD8+ blood T cells was observed from baseline to week 6. After ivuxolimab, more expanded clones were found on average in CD8+ T cells than in CD4+ T cells.

The trial excluded patients who had a history of autoimmune disease or who were on systemic immunosuppression. In every dose cohort, peripheral blood was drawn for TCR sequencing at baseline, cycle 4 day 1, and cycle 7 day 1. The samples were taken from a phase I, first-in-human, multicenter, open-label dose-escalation trial of ivuxolimab. Adults with locally advanced or metastatic melanoma, renal cell, hepatocellular, or head and neck squamous cell carcinoma were enrolled in the trial. Before TCR sequencing, CD4+ and CD8+ T cells were separately sorted from peripheral blood. The source of this sequence is an adult with an advanced solid tumor such as melanoma, head and neck, liver or kidney cancer. The material sequenced was CD4+ or CD8+ T cells sorted from blood, taken in a trial of the OX40 agonist ivuxolimab. The chain is assembled from TRBV29-1 and TRBJ1-1, with no confident D gene call. The nucleotide sequence reads TGCAGCGTTGATAATCTTTATGGGAACACTGAAGCTTTCTTT. Translated, it gives CSVDNLYGNTEAFF.